This T cell receptor (beta chain) was identified during a study of cytomegalovirus exposure and HLA in healthy donors. Overall study context: Caucasian-associated ancestry cluster membership applied to just over 80% of around 400 genotyped donors.

In the PCR, 60 Vbeta and 13 Jbeta primers were used. The protocol was immunoSEQ multiplex PCR, while the TCRdb copy is restricted to in-frame clones and leaves out a portion. The sample has roughly 100,000 clones; 13% to 15% are singletons. Comments on this clone: The antigen remains undetermined.

Germline-derived CDR1 and CDR2 are PRHDT and FYEKMQ (reference sequence). This CDR3 region has 15 residues. Trimming took off 4 bases at V and 6 bases at J, with 15 bases between the two ends. Study conclusions and caveats: Segments of the TCR beta V type were, in most cases, productive about 90% or about 30% of the time in an earlier analysis.

The receptor comes from a female donor in good health and CMV-seronegative. The V gene is TRBV13, the J gene TRBJ1-4; D might be TRBD1 (6 bases). Sequenced material: PBMCs. CDR3 bases: TGTGCCAGCAGCTCGTGGGGGGGGCAGGATGAAAAACTGTTTTTT. It specifies CASSSWGGQDEKLFF.